This TCR beta chain was obtained from a study of cytomegalovirus exposure and HLA in healthy donors listed by TCRdb under 2017. Study-wide context: According to an earlier analysis of a few hundred of the donors, 200 million or so T cells yielded approximately 120 million unique TCR beta sequences and roughly 280 Gb of sequence data. Roughly 300 gigabases of sequencing data and 70 million to 100 million unique TCR sequences made up an early release that covered about 640 HLA-typed donors. Among the roughly 400 genotyped donors, about 83% belonged to the genetic ancestry cluster associated with self-reported Caucasian donors. The study aimed to test whether cataloging public T cell receptors could reveal signatures of past pathogen exposure. The study used immunosequencing to profile the T cell repertoires of approximately 650 subjects and linked those repertoires to cytomegalovirus serostatus. Along with the approximately 650-subject first cohort, a separate validation cohort of more than 90 different subjects was used. To predict cytomegalovirus infection status, the study combined high-throughput TCR immunosequencing, statistical association of individual TCRs with disease status, and machine learning. A later analysis re-analyzed previously published TCR beta repertoires from 550 to 700 donors and added high-resolution HLA genotyping to study TCR occurrence patterns. Rather than using new phenotypic data, the later analysis identified candidate immune exposures from TCR beta sequences and from how often those sequences occurred across donors. To decide whether each TCR beta V gene segment behaved as functional or pseudogenic, an earlier analysis of approximately 600 of the donors relied on high-throughput TCR beta sequencing. Alongside the repertoire data, information on donor age, sex, ethnicity and CMV serostatus was compiled. In a later genetic analysis, genome-wide SNP genotypes for about three fifths of the 666 donors were used, and that subset was treated as a discovery cohort. All discovery cohort repertoires had been generated using a single sequencing platform. Class I and class II HLA loci were covered by the typing at four-digit resolution. The number of donors typed differed by locus, with roughly 629-640 for A, B, C, DRB1 and DQB1, 522 for DQA1, about 610 for DPA1, and some 440 for DPB1. Because of strong linkage in the cohort, a handful of DR-DQ haplotypes were treated as single units for association and clustering. Among 398 genotyped donors of the cohort, an average of about 240,000 unique TCR beta nucleotide sequences was sequenced per donor, of which 15% to 20% were non-productive.

A remark on this clone: Its binding antigen is unknown. No much larger clone is present one base from it, and per-base qualities are unavailable.

At the junction V is shortened by 2 bases and J by 0 bases, with 6 bases in between. The germline V gene encodes CDR1 SGHRS and CDR2 YFSETQ. The CDR3 covers 14 residues, taking in both the cysteine and the phenylalanine. Left in the record is the CDR3 DNA by itself, 42 bases read in frame from the first base. The cohort consisted of approximately 690 healthy bone marrow donors. At the time of sampling, every cohort member was nominally healthy, though immune exposures that went unrecorded were likely present. The donor was CMV seronegative and belonged to the group of 350 or so seronegative cohort members. A peripheral blood sample was collected from each donor, and TCR beta sequencing was performed on peripheral blood mononuclear cells. The Qiagen DNeasy Blood Extraction Kit was used to extract genomic DNA from the blood cell samples. General findings and caveats noted by the study authors: The cohort was sequenced for TCR beta chains only, and without alpha or paired-chain data the features that could be detected were limited. In a later analysis, several top co-occurrence clusters were reported to appear linked to parvovirus B19, influenza, CMV and Epstein-Barr virus. The 87-base-pair reads could not distinguish some IMGT-functional V segments, including TRBV6-2 and TRBV6-3, so those segments were excluded. Three of the identified cytomegalovirus-associated TCR beta chains were confirmed in vitro to be specific for cytomegalovirus antigens. A further reported finding was that TCR beta sequences accurately predicted the HLA-A and HLA-B alleles for most subjects in the first cohort. The authors suggested that the approach could potentially be generalized to other disease states and immunological phenotypes. HLA typing was unavailable for some donors at each locus, so association tests used only the typed subset. In a later analysis, HLA-associated TCR beta chains showed more clonal expansion and lower generation probabilities than non-associated chains that were equally common. Immune exposure information for the cohort was limited to CMV serostatus. In a later analysis, the rate of TCR association differed among HLA loci, with DRB1 alleles having the most associated TCRs and HLA-C alleles having the fewest. According to a later genetic analysis, donors in an Asian-associated ancestry cluster had fewer N-insertions in productive TCRs than the roughly 660-donor mean. An association between a missense DCLRE1C variant and V-gene and J-gene trimming of TCR beta chains was found in a later genetic analysis and replicated in an independent cohort. In an earlier analysis of 587 of the donors, most TCR beta V segments were observed in productive rearrangements about 90% or about 30% of the time, broadly matching IMGT annotations. Cytomegalovirus status was reported to be diagnosed by the classifier with high specificity and sensitivity in both the original and validation cohorts. A total of 164 TCR beta chains were listed by the study as associated with cytomegalovirus. Roughly 17 rarely observed V segments, including chromosome 9 orphons, were excluded from the earlier analysis of 550 to 700 of the donors because counts were too low. A later analysis found that most CMV-associated TCR beta chains appeared HLA-restricted, with HLA associations seemingly driven largely by CMV exposure. Sequencing depth was assumed to be roughly uniform across donors in the presence/absence analyses, though that assumption may not hold. Assigning TCR associations to individual alleles was difficult when HLA alleles, especially DR and DQ, strongly co-occurred. While some public TCRs were present in many individuals, most TCR sequences turned up only very rarely across donors. In a later analysis, about 17,000 TCR beta sequences were associated with specific HLA alleles at a false discovery rate of 0.05. Linkage disequilibrium might explain the correlated functional status among segregating V segments, but an unknown experimental factor could not be ruled out. The sequencing pipeline was judged likely to have produced a cluster of highly shared sequence variants as a technical artifact.

The library relied on the immunoSEQ multiplex PCR assay. The multiplex PCR relied on a mix of 60 forward primers for TCR Vbeta segments and 13 reverse primers for TCR Jbeta segments. A multiplex PCR assay on genomic DNA amplified the CDR3 region of rearranged TCR beta genes. The Illumina HiSeq System was used to sequence the amplified TCR beta libraries as 87-base-pair reads. Per the original workflow: In a later analysis, tens of millions of unique TCR beta chains were counted across the approximately 670 repertoires, and roughly 11 million of these chains were shared by at least two donors. A nearest-neighbor algorithm error-corrected the raw reads and collapsed the reads into unique sequences, merging closely related sequences to remove PCR and sequencing errors. CDR3 sequences were aligned to IMGT reference sequences to assign V, D and J gene segments. For a sequence to be retained, at least a six-nucleotide match to both a V gene segment and a J gene segment was required. Rearrangements were called productive when the CDR3 lacked stop codons and stayed in frame with V and J; all others were non-productive. CDR3 was defined by IMGT convention, running from the second conserved V-encoded cysteine to the conserved J-encoded phenylalanine. The earlier analysis of about 570 of the donors excluded any sequence lacking an unambiguous match to a single V gene segment. An earlier analysis of 500 to 600 of the donors classified V segments as functional when productive rearrangements were above 56.7% and as segregating when the standard deviation between donors was above 5%. A statistical classification framework was developed to diagnose cytomegalovirus status using the catalog of TCR beta chain sequences. In a later analysis, TCR nucleotide sequences were compared against IMGT/GENE-DB human TR gene sequences so that V and J genes could be assigned. The TCRdist pipeline was used in a later analysis to assign CDR3 sequences and most-parsimonious VDJ recombination scenarios. A later analysis defined each TCR beta chain by its CDR3 amino acid sequence plus V-gene family, and excluded reads lacking a unique V-gene family. To address suspected cross-contamination and a sequencing artifact, a later analysis removed some 620 highly shared, low-generation-probability nucleotide sequences. A later analysis calculated a clonal expansion index for each public chain from normalized within-repertoire ranks of inferred template counts. Generation probabilities in a later analysis came from a VDJ recombination model fitted to out-of-frame rearrangements, and those results were checked against IGoR. In a later analysis, TCR-TCR, TCR-HLA and TCR-CMV co-occurrence was scored with hypergeometric tests, and a repertoire-size bias correction was applied to TCR pairs. A later analysis estimated false discovery rates by permuting HLA or CMV assignments 20 times. In a later analysis, co-occurring TCRs were grouped using DBSCAN, with TCRdist sequence similarity added in when clustering inside HLA-allele-positive subsets. For co-occurrence clustering, repertoires with fewer than 30,000 or more than 120,000 public chains were excluded, along with roughly 5 repertoires with anomalous nucleotide sharing. TCRdb retrieved this table from immuneACCESS and kept in-frame rearrangements only. Not all clones are present; in checked studies, unresolved V genes account for under half, and no reason is known for the remainder. That table furnishes V, J and clone size, whereas the DNA furnished D and trimming. The sample table holds hundreds of thousands of clones, of which approximately 78% were seen once. The ten most abundant clones make up approximately 0.47% of the sample.

The chain is assembled from TRBV5-1 and TRBJ2-1, with the D gene call left open. This sequence was found in a boy between 10 and 17 years old in good health and CMV-seronegative. The sample was PBMCs. The CDR3 protein sequence reads: CASSFFNSYNEQFF. Here is the DNA: TGCGCCAGCAGCTTCTTTAACTCCTACAATGAGCAGTTCTTC.